This T cell receptor (beta chain) is from a study of blood T cell repertoires in COVID-19. Study information: The United States, Italy and Spain supplied acute and convalescent COVID-19 samples. PBMCs, B-cell-depleted T cells, or T cells provided the cDNA or gDNA that made up the material.

Germline V CDR1 and CDR2: LNHDA, SQIVND (reference sequence). The CDR3 length is 15 residues. V was clipped by 5 bases and J by 2 bases, with 15 bases between them. Authors' analysis steps: For nucleated cells, counts were estimated from reference gene primer amplification. Clones were read by immunoSEQ multiplex PCR, and TCRdb kept only the in-frame ones, dropping some. V and J calls and clone size come straight from that table; D and trimming were deduced from the DNA. This table holds about 240,000 clones, about 80% found once. The chain couples TRBV19 to TRBJ1-2; tentative D call: TRBD1 (5 bases). The clonotype originates from an elderly woman with acute or convalescent COVID-19. The specimen sequenced was peripheral blood. The CDR3 here is CASSELGEGNYGYTF. The DNA of the CDR3 is TGTGCCAGTAGTGAGTTGGGGGAGGGCAACTATGGCTACACCTTC. The complete variable domain, with remaining parts taken from reference TRBV19 and TRBJ1-2, reads DGGITQSPKYLFRKEGQNVTLSCEQNLNHDAMYWYRQDPGQGLRLIYYSQIVNDFQKGDIAEGYSVSREKKESFPLTVTSAQKNPTAFYLCASSELGEGNYGYTFGSGTRLTVV.